This note documents a single TCR beta chain sequence. Method: immunoSEQ multiplex PCR; TCRdb's copy keeps in-frame clones and lacks some. The profile shows tens of thousands of clones, about 90% of them singletons. The sample belongs to a study of blood T cell repertoires in COVID-19. V lost 6 bases to trimming and J lost 1 base, with 4 bases between them. The CDR3 is 12 amino acids. Sequencing used peripheral blood. V is TRBV12-3 or TRBV12-4 and J is TRBJ1-5, with D hard to call. This TCR was sampled from a man aged 60-69 years with acute or convalescent COVID-19. CDR3 sequence reads: CASSRSNQPQHF. The DNA of the CDR3 is TGTGCCAGCAGCAGAAGCAATCAGCCCCAGCATTTT.